This T cell receptor (beta chain) is drawn from a study of identifying expanded T cells in peripheral blood. The CDR3 runs to 15 residues. Germline V gives CDR1 SGHRS, CDR2 YFSETQ. Here immunoSEQ multiplex PCR was the method, and the copy in TCRdb shows in-frame clones only, minus some. The sample lists about 91,000 clones, roughly 88% seen once, with 3% to 4% in the top ten. The chain uses TRBV5-1 and TRBJ2-5, with TRBD2 identical over 14 bases. The tail of the sequence fits TRBJ2-7 better, so the J call may be wrong. The material sequenced was blood. The TCR comes from a person aged 18 to 75 in good health. CDR3 DNA sequence: TGCGCCAGCAGCTTCGGGACTAGCGGGGGAGACGAGCAGTACTTC. Translation gives CASSFGTSGGDEQYF.